The clone carrying this T cell receptor beta chain was recorded many times. What it binds is not known. Via MiXCR, TCRdb re-called the reads, giving one row per CDR3 protein. The repertoire has roughly 2,200 distinct CDR3 sequences, more than 20% of them found once; the top ten carry around 9.9%. Germline CDR1 and CDR2: ENHRY and SYGVKD. CDR3 length: 15 amino acids. The junction had 1 base not matched to a gene; V was cut back by 2 bases and J by 2 bases. The data were taken from a study of lung T cells in sarcoidosis with Löfgren's syndrome. As for the study in general: Sarcoidosis features CD4+ T cell accumulation in bronchoalveolar lavage fluid. Study findings and constraints: Shared TRAV12-1 and TRBV2 CDR3 motifs across Löfgren's syndrome patients reportedly suggested public CD4+ TCRs.

V and J are TRBV10-3 and TRBJ2-3; 10 bases match TRBD2. The clonotype was recovered from a human donor with sarcoidosis (Löfgren's syndrome or another form), or a control subject (not recorded which). Sequencing was done on a sample of CD4+ T cells from bronchoalveolar lavage. The DNA of the CDR3 is TGTGCCATCAGTGAGACTAGCGGGGCCACAGATACGCAGTATTTT. As protein: CAISETSGATDTQYF.